Listed below are T cell receptor beta chains from one sample, sequenced in a study of blood T cell repertoires in COVID-19. The repertoire was sequenced with immunoSEQ multiplex PCR; TCRdb's copy has only in-frame clones and lacks some. The table includes 95,000 to 150,000 clones, 65% to 85% detected once. The sample comprised PBMCs or T cells enriched from blood (not recorded which). The receptors stem from a woman aged 25 to 39 who had recovered from COVID-19. The CDR3 runs from the conserved cysteine through the conserved F or W. D genes are given only for firm matches. Size values are once, few and many counts, or a class for expanded clones, and some rows have none.

-,TRBV4-1,TRBD2,TRBJ2-1,CASSQEMGLAGGNEQFF,TGCGCCAGCAGCCAAGAGATGGGACTAGCGGGAGGGAATGAGCAGTTCTTC
-,TRBV19,TRBD1,TRBJ2-5,CASSMPTGGTETQYF,TGTGCCAGTAGTATGCCGACAGGGGGCACCGAGACCCAGTACTTC
-,TRBV7-2,TRBD2,TRBJ2-5,CASSLGGRAEETQYF,TGTGCCAGCAGCTTAGGCGGGAGGGCCGAGGAGACCCAGTACTTC
few,TRBV14,-,TRBJ2-4,CASSQDRGGVAKNIQYF,TGTGCCAGCAGCCAAGATAGGGGGGGAGTTGCCAAAAACATTCAGTACTTC
-,TRBV11-2,-,TRBJ2-7,CASSLDTGYTYEQYF,TGTGCCAGCAGCTTAGATACAGGATATACCTACGAGCAGTACTTC
-,TRBV5-5,TRBD1,TRBJ1-1,CASSPGTGSAEAFF,TGTGCCAGCAGCCCCGGGACAGGGTCAGCTGAAGCTTTCTTT
once,TRBV27,TRBD2,TRBJ2-7,CASSLSAASGEQYF,TGTGCCAGCAGTTTATCCGCGGCTAGCGGCGAGCAGTACTTC
-,TRBV6-1,TRBD1,TRBJ2-5,CASSETGTGQETQYF,TGTGCCAGCAGTGAAACCGGGACAGGGCAAGAGACCCAGTACTTC
-,TRBV6-5,TRBD2,TRBJ2-3,CASSYATSGSSDTQYF,TGTGCCAGCAGTTACGCCACTAGCGGGAGCTCAGATACGCAGTATTTT
-,TRBV25-1,-,TRBJ1-5,CASSEQGSEIQPQHF,TGTGCCAGCAGTGAACAGGGATCCGAGATACAGCCCCAGCATTTT
-,TRBV11-2,TRBD1,TRBJ1-2,CASSRNDRGPTLRDGYTF,TGTGCCAGCAGCCGGAATGACAGGGGCCCAACTCTCCGGGATGGCTACACCTTC
-,TRBV27,TRBD1,TRBJ2-7,CASSLSPDRAGEQYF,TGTGCCAGCAGTTTATCCCCAGACAGGGCGGGCGAGCAGTACTTC
-,TRBV5-1,-,TRBJ1-1,CASSLDSLNTEAFF,TGCGCCAGCAGCTTGGACAGCCTGAACACTGAAGCTTTCTTT
-,TRBV25-1,TRBD1,TRBJ1-5,CARPSRDRVFRSNQPQHF,TGTGCCAGGCCGTCCCGGGACAGGGTGTTCCGTAGCAATCAGCCCCAGCATTTT
few,TRBV27,-,TRBJ2-5,CASSLGVLPETQYF,TGTGCCAGCAGTCTAGGGGTTCTACCGGAGACCCAGTACTTC
-,TRBV11-3,TRBD1,TRBJ1-1,CASSSWTGGNTEAFF,TGTGCCAGCAGCTCATGGACAGGCGGTAACACTGAAGCTTTCTTT
-,TRBV6-5,TRBD2,TRBJ2-1,CASSYAGGRVYNEQFF,TGTGCCAGCAGTTACGCTGGCGGGAGGGTGTACAATGAGCAGTTCTTC
-,TRBV7-3,-,TRBJ1-3,CASSTSNGNTIYF,TGTGCCAGCAGCACCTCTAACGGAAACACCATATATTTT
-,TRBV19,TRBD2,TRBJ2-3,CASSATGTSGIRADTQYF,TGTGCCAGTAGTGCCACCGGGACTAGCGGGATCCGAGCAGATACGCAGTATTTT
-,TRBV18,TRBD1,TRBJ2-7,CASSRPGQGAYEQYF,TGTGCCAGCTCACGCCCGGGACAGGGGGCCTACGAGCAGTACTTC
-,TRBV2,TRBD2,TRBJ2-1,CASSQTLALAGGQFF,TGTGCCAGCAGTCAAACTCTCGCACTAGCGGGAGGCCAGTTCTTC
-,TRBV29-1,TRBD2,TRBJ2-1,CSVEAGDSYNEQFF,TGCAGCGTTGAGGCGGGAGACTCCTACAATGAGCAGTTCTTC
-,TRBV19,-,TRBJ1-5,CASTAGQGPNQPQHF,TGTGCCAGCACCGCTGGGCAGGGCCCTAATCAGCCCCAGCATTTT
-,TRBV5-1,-,TRBJ2-3,CASSADGDTQYF,TGCGCCAGCAGCGCGGATGGAGATACGCAGTATTTT
-,TRBV14,TRBD1,TRBJ2-4,CASSLNLGQGRNIQYF,TGTGCCAGCAGCCTGAACCTGGGACAGGGGAGAAACATTCAGTACTTC
-,TRBV5-3,-,TRBJ1-5,CARVGFWASNQPQHF,TGTGCCAGGGTTGGGTTTTGGGCTAGCAATCAGCCCCAGCATTTT
-,TRBV5-1,TRBD1,TRBJ1-1,CASSLGDRPEAFF,TGCGCCAGCAGCTTGGGGGACAGACCTGAAGCTTTCTTT
-,TRBV27,-,TRBJ1-1,CASSSAWNTEAFF,TGTGCCAGCAGCTCCGCGTGGAACACTGAAGCTTTCTTT
-,TRBV4-1,TRBD2,TRBJ2-2,CASSQGGWKTSGRLYTGELFF,TGCGCCAGCAGCCAAGGGGGGTGGAAGACTAGCGGCAGACTCTACACCGGGGAGCTGTTTTTT
few,TRBV4-2,-,TRBJ2-1,CASSQAGQLAISDEQFF,TGTGCCAGCAGCCAAGCGGGGCAGCTAGCGATTTCGGATGAGCAGTTCTTC
-,TRBV15,TRBD2,TRBJ2-1,CATSRVDGRNNEQFF,TGTGCCACCAGCAGAGTGGACGGGAGGAACAATGAGCAGTTCTTC
-,TRBV14,-,TRBJ1-2,CASSPTVNYGYTF,TGTGCCAGCAGCCCTACAGTCAACTATGGCTACACCTTC
-,TRBV6-2/TRBV6-3,TRBD2,TRBJ2-7,CASSQTSGRSYEQYF,TGTGCCAGCAGTCAGACTAGCGGGAGATCCTACGAGCAGTACTTC
-,TRBV19,-,TRBJ2-7,CASSRGGAGEQYF,TGTGCCAGTAGTAGGGGGGGGGCTGGAGAGCAGTACTTC
-,TRBV24-1,-,TRBJ1-2,CATSPGGGNYGYTF,TGTGCCACCTCGCCCGGGGGAGGTAACTATGGCTACACCTTC
-,TRBV30,-,TRBJ1-1,CAWSSGLGRNTEAFF,TGTGCCTGGAGTAGCGGTCTTGGCCGGAACACTGAAGCTTTCTTT
-,TRBV7-9,-,TRBJ2-7,CASSSTVYEQYF,TGTGCCAGCAGCTCGACAGTCTACGAGCAGTACTTC
once,TRBV2,TRBD1,TRBJ1-4,CASRRNRFRTGGRPTNEKLFF,TGTGCCAGCAGGAGAAACCGATTTAGGACAGGGGGGAGACCAACTAATGAAAAACTGTTTTTT
-,TRBV6-5,-,TRBJ2-1,CASSYLRGGEQFF,TGTGCCAGCAGTTACCTCAGGGGCGGTGAGCAGTTCTTC
-,TRBV5-1,-,TRBJ1-2,CASRMDKPYGYTF,TGCGCCAGCAGAATGGACAAGCCCTATGGCTACACCTTC
-,TRBV14,TRBD2,TRBJ2-1,CASSQGGLAGREQFF,TGTGCCAGCAGCCAAGGTGGGCTAGCGGGACGGGAGCAGTTCTTC
-,TRBV12-5,-,TRBJ2-7,CASGLGISGLQDEQYF,TGTGCTAGTGGTTTGGGGATATCGGGACTGCAGGACGAGCAGTACTTC
-,TRBV6-2/TRBV6-3,TRBD1,TRBJ1-1,CASSRGTGGLETEAFF,TGTGCCAGCAGTAGGGGGACAGGGGGATTGGAAACTGAAGCTTTCTTT
once,TRBV19,TRBD1,TRBJ1-5,CASSGQGPGNQPQHF,TGTGCCAGTAGTGGACAGGGTCCGGGCAATCAGCCCCAGCATTTT
few,TRBV30,-,TRBJ2-3,CAWSAGLPADTQYF,TGTGCCTGGAGTGCCGGACTCCCCGCAGATACGCAGTATTTT
-,TRBV7-9,TRBD1,TRBJ1-1,CASSSGQAMNTEAFF,TGTGCCAGCAGCTCAGGACAGGCCATGAACACTGAAGCTTTCTTT
-,TRBV19,TRBD2,TRBJ2-3,CASSPREGHTDTQYF,TGTGCCAGTAGCCCCCGGGAGGGTCACACAGATACGCAGTATTTT
-,TRBV9,TRBD1,TRBJ1-2,CASSVQDRAITF,TGTGCCAGCAGCGTCCAGGACAGGGCGATCACCTTC
-,TRBV10-3,-,TRBJ2-3,CAIARKAGEGTDTQYF,TGTGCCATCGCCCGTAAGGCCGGGGAGGGCACAGATACGCAGTATTTT
-,TRBV5-4,-,TRBJ2-1,CASSSTSTNEQFF,TGTGCCAGCAGCTCCACTAGCACCAATGAGCAGTTCTTC
-,TRBV5-1,TRBD1,TRBJ1-4,CASSSKTGGINEKLFF,TGCGCCAGCAGCTCCAAGACAGGGGGAATTAATGAAAAACTGTTTTTT
-,TRBV11-3,-,TRBJ2-1,CASSVIPNEQFF,TGTGCCAGCAGCGTTATCCCCAATGAGCAGTTCTTC
-,TRBV5-5,-,TRBJ1-4,CASSPDRNEKLFF,TGTGCCAGCAGCCCGGACAGAAATGAAAAACTGTTTTTT